This TCR beta chain was retrieved from a study of regulatory T cells in long-lasting Graves disease (dated by TCRdb to the early 2020s). Background on the whole study: Newly diagnosed Graves' disease patients had taken antithyroid drugs for less than 3 months. Patients with persistent Graves' disease were compared with patients with newly diagnosed Graves' disease using TCR sequencing and RNA sequencing of peripheral blood. The study was registered as a clinical trial and conducted in China. A total of around 35 samples were covered by TCR sequencing, comprising approximately 13 persistent and roughly 20 newly diagnosed Graves' disease patients. Overall results and qualifications from the work: Persistent patients shared more public clonotypes among themselves (around 3,000) than newly diagnosed patients did (about 1,000). Because the primary lesion, thyroid tissue, could not be accessed, the study looked at peripheral blood alone. Only the TCR beta chain was sequenced and analyzed. The authors noted that the small sample size was a limitation that may lower accuracy. Persistent Graves' disease patients showed lower TCR Shannon entropy and fewer highly expanded clones than newly diagnosed patients, suggesting clonal expansion. TRBV28, TRBJ1-2 and TRBJ2-5 were preferentially used in persistent disease, while TRBV20-1 and TRBJ2-1 were favored in newly diagnosed disease.

Read against the paper, the sample's time point label means: newly diagnosed GD, antithyroid drugs for less than 3 months. For both TCR sequencing and RNA sequencing, RNA was extracted from PBMCs using TRIzol. The diagnosis of Graves' disease was made according to American Thyroid Association guidelines. The patients came from an endocrinology department in Xi'an, China. Each patient gave 7.5 to 10 milliliters of peripheral blood, collected in an EDTA anticoagulant tube. Ficoll Paque Plus density gradient separation was used to isolate PBMCs, and no additional T cell sorting was done. An Agilent 2100 Bioanalyzer and agarose gel were used to check RNA quality, and a NanoDrop 2000 was used to measure RNA concentration. CDR1 and CDR2, looked up from the germline V gene, are MNHNS and SASEGT. The V end loses 8 bases and the J end loses 4 bases, and a stretch of 8 bases separates them. The CDR3, from cysteine to phenylalanine, totals 11 residues. This entry keeps only the CDR3 DNA: 33 bases, framed from base 1.

There are many counts of this clonotype. What this receptor recognizes is not known. One base away there is no much larger clone; base qualities are not given. Library preparation employed multiplex PCR. Sequencing took place on an Illumina HiSeq 4000. CDR3 regions were amplified by Arm-PCR with iRepertoire HTBI primers to construct TCR beta libraries. PCR products were gel purified before sequencing. As for how the authors treated the data: Gene usage analysis of CDR3 amino acid clonotypes relied on the 60 to 65 TRBV and about 15 TRBJ segments identified across samples. COPE and FqMerger were used to merge the filtered high-quality paired reads into contigs. BLAST was used to align contigs to IMGT TRBV, TRBD and TRBJ reference genes, with CDR3 defined following IMGT. Any clonotype with a frequency above 0.1% was classified as a highly expanded clone. Shannon entropy served as the measure of repertoire diversity, while the Gini coefficient captured V-J evenness. Clonotypes shared by more than one individual were considered public. The public reads were quality trimmed at Q25 with fastp and then assembled into clones with MiXCR by TCRdb, keeping productive beta chains. Rows matching on CDR3 protein sequence are summarized as one entry with the most common DNA and genes. TCRdb, rather than the study authors, made the V and J calls. In this sample the table shows 560,000 or so distinct CDR3 sequences, approximately 16% of which occur a single time. Together, the top ten hold around 12% of the sample.

This sample also belongs to another study, concerning T cells in Graves' hyperthyroidism and ophthalmopathy. That second report states: Graves' hyperthyroidism was defined as stable when no progression to ophthalmopathy occurred over 18 months of follow-up. Hyperthyroidism patients were aged 18 to 65 years and newly diagnosed, with disease duration of less than 2 months. The study excluded patients with uncontrolled infections, other autoimmune diseases, pregnancy or lactation. Clinical symptoms, serum thyroxine and TRAb, thyroid ultrasound, and orbital computed tomography formed the basis for the diagnoses. The first round of RT-PCR for the TCR CDR3 was performed with the HTBI primer set and the Qiagen OneStep RT-PCR kit. Blood samples also contained most of the expanded thyroid clonotypes (frequency above 0.001), which suggests that blood repertoires may reflect thyroid immune responses. A model built on a 13 V-J signature distinguished ophthalmopathy from stable hyperthyroidism, reaching approximately 89% sensitivity and 81.08% specificity in cross-validation and 80%/75% in testing. In validation, the model predicted progression to ophthalmopathy with approximately 71% sensitivity and about 73% specificity, a median of around 6.6 months before onset. A discovery cohort of about 100 patients, roughly 40 with Graves' ophthalmopathy and more than 55 with stable Graves' hyperthyroidism, was used to find distinguishing TCR V-J signatures. Prospective prediction of ophthalmopathy was tested in an independent validation cohort of 18 to 20 hyperthyroidism patients and 15 to 17 patients who later progressed to ophthalmopathy. For training and testing, the 100 or so patients in the discovery cohort were randomly divided in a 7:3 ratio. The study also compared thyroid tissue and blood T-cell repertoires from five or six Graves' hyperthyroidism patients. Once sampling was done, hyperthyroidism patients were given methimazole at a starting dose of 30 mg daily, whereas ophthalmopathy patients were given high-dose intravenous methylprednisolone. Libraries were constructed in a second round of multiplex PCR, after which size selection and purification were carried out. Libraries were sequenced paired-end with 100 bp reads on an Illumina HiSeq2000. SOAPnuke was used to process the raw data, throwing out any read that contained adapters or uncalled bases, had a mean Phred below 15, or lacked an exact constant-primer or identifier match. COPE v1.2.5 was used to merge high-quality paired reads, and clonotypes were defined as unique nucleotide sequences. MiTCR v1.1 was used to align the clonotypes against IMGT TRBV, TRBD and TRBJ reference segments. Only V-J combinations with frequency above 0.0001, covering approximately 99% of repertoires, were analysed. A TCS score was defined as the ratio between F50 (clonal expansion) and ExV (chaos), using BLOSUM62-based TCRdist between CDR3 peptides within each V-J. Welch's t-statistics and random forest reduced around 510 V-J features to about 13, which were used in a naive Bayes classifier (R e1071). Sample size was not statistically predetermined, and investigators were not blinded to group allocation. The paper describes TCR Vbeta CDR3 sequencing of about 140 peripheral blood samples, made up of 43 ophthalmopathy patients, 70 to 75 hyperthyroidism patients and roughly 17 progressor patients.

The chain is encoded by TRBV6-1 joined to TRBJ1-1; possibly the D gene is TRBD1, per 6 matching bases. The receptor's source is a man between 18 and 35 years old with Graves disease. Donor details come from another sample of the same person, matched by shared clones. The source material was peripheral blood mononuclear cells (PBMCs), sampled at new diagnosis, from a patient treated with antithyroid drugs. The CDR3 reads CASQGLTEAFF. The DNA is as follows: TGTGCCAGCCAGGGGCTCACTGAAGCTTTCTTT.